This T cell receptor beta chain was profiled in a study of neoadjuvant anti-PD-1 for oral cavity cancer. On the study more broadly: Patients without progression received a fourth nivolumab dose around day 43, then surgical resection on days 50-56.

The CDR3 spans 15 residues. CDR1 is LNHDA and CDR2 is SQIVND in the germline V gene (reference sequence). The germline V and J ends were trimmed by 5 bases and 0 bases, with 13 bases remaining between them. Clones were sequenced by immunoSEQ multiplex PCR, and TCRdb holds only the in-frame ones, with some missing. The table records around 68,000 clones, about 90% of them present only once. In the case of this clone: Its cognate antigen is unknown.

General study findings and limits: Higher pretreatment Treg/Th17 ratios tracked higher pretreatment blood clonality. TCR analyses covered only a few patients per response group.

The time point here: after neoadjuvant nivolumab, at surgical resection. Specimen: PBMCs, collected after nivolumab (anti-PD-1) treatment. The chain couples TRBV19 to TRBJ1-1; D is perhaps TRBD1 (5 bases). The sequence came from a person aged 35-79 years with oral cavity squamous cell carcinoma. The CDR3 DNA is TGTGCCAGTAGTGAGGGGCTTAGGATGAACACTGAAGCTTTCTTT. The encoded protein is CASSEGLRMNTEAFF.